This TCR beta chain derives from a study of T cell changes during pregnancy in multiple sclerosis. Libraries were prepared by immunoSEQ multiplex PCR; TCRdb keeps only in-frame clonotypes and omits some of them. The repertoire consists of approximately 90,000 clones, with 91% occurring once and the leading ten covering roughly 1.7%. Germline CDR1 is MGHRA and CDR2 is YSYEKL. V was cut by 1 base and J by 2 bases, with 8 bases left in between. The CDR3 is 14 residues long. The source is a female donor in good health, enrolled as a control in a pregnancy study. Sample: peripheral blood, taken after pregnancy. The V gene is TRBV4-1, the J gene TRBJ1-1; possible D gene TRBD1, 5 bases. The CDR3 region is CASSQADKNTEAFF. In nucleotides, the CDR3 is TGCGCCAGCAGCCAAGCGGACAAAAACACTGAAGCTTTCTTT.